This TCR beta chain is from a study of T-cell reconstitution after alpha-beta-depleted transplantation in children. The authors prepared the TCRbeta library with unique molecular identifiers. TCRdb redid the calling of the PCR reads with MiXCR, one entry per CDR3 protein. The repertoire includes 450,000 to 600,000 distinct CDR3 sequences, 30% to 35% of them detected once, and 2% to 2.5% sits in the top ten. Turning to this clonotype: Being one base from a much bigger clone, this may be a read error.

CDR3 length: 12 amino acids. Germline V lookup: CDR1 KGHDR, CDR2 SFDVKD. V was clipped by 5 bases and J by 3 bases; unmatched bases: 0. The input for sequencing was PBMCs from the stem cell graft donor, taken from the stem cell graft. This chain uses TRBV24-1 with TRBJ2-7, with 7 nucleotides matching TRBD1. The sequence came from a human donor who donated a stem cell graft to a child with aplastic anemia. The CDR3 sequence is CATSGDSYEQYF. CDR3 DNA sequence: TGTGCCACCAGTGGGGACAGCTACGAGCAGTACTTC.